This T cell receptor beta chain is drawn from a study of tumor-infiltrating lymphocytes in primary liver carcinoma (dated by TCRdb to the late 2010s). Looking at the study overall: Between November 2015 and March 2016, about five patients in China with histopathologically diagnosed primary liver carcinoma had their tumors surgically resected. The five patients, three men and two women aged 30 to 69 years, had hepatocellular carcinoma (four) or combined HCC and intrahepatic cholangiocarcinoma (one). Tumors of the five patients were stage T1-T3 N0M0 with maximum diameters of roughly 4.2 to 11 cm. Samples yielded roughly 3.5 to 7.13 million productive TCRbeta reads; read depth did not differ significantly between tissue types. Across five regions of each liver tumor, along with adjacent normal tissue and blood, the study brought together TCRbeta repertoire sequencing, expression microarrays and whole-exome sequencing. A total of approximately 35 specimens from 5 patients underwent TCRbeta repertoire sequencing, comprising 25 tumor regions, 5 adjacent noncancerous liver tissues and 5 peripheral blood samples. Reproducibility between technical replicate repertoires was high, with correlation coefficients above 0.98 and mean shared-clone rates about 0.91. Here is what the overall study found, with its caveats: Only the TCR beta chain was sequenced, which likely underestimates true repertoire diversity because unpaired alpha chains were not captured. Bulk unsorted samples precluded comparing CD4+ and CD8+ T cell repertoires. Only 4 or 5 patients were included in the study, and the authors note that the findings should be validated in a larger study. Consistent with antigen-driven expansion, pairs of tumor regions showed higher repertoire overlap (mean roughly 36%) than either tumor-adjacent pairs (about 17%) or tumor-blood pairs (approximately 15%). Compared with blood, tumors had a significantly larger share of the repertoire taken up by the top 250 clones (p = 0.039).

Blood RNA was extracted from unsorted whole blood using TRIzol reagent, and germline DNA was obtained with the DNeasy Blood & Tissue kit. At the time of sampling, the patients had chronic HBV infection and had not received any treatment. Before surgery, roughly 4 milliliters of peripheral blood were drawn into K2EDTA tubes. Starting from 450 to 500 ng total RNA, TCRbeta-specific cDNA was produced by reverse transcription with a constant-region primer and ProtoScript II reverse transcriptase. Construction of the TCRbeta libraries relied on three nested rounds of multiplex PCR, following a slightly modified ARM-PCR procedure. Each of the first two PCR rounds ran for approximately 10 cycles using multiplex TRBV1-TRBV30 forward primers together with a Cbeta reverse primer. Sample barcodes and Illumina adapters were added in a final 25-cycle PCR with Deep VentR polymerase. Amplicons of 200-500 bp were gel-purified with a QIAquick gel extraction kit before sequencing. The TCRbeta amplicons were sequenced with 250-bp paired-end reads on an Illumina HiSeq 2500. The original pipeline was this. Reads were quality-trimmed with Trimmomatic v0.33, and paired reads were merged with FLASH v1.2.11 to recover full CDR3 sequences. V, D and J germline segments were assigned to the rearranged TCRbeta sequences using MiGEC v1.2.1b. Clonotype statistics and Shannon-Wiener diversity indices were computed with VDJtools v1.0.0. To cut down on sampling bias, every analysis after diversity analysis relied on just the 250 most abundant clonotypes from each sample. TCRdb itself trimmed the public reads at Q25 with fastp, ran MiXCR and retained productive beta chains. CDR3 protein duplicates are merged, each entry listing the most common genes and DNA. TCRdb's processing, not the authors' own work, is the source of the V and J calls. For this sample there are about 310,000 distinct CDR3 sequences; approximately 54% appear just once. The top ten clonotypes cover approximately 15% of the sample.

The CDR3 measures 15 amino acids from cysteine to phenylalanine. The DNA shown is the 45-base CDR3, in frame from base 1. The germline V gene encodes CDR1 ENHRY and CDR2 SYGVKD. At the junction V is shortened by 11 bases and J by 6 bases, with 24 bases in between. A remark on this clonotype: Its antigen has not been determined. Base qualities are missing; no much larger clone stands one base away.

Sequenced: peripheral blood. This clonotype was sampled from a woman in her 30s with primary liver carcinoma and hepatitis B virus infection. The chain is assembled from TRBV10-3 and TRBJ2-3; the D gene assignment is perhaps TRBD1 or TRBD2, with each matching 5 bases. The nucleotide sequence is TGTGCCTTCACCCCGGACTTTCGAGGGGAGGATACGCAGTATTTT. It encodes CAFTPDFRGEDTQYF.